A selection of T cell receptor beta chains follows, all from one sample in a study of shared clonotypes between healthy human individuals. Libraries were prepared by immunoSEQ multiplex PCR; TCRdb keeps only in-frame clonotypes and omits some of them. The sample has fewer than 1.6 million clones, approximately 98.5% seen once; the top ten hold 0.36%. The sequencing sample was made of naive CD4+ T cells sorted from blood. Receptor source: a man aged 30 to 45 in good health. Both conserved end residues are part of each CDR3. Each record gives: J gene, D gene, V gene, clone size, CDR3 protein, CDR3 DNA. D genes are given only for firm matches. A clone size is listed for some rows: how often the clone was seen (once, few, many), or a class if it is expanded.

TRBJ1-1	-	TRBV28	-	CASTKWRAVNTEAFF	TGTGCCAGCACAAAATGGCGGGCAGTGAACACTGAAGCTTTCTTT
TRBJ2-3	-	TRBV12-5	-	CASGRRVRDFSTDTQYF	TGTGCTAGTGGCCGAAGAGTCCGGGATTTTAGCACAGATACGCAGTATTTT
TRBJ2-5	TRBD1	TRBV5-1	-	CASSWTGEETQYF	TGCGCCAGCAGCTGGACAGGGGAAGAGACCCAGTACTTC
TRBJ1-1	-	TRBV28	-	CASSLGIPMNTEAFF	TGTGCCAGCAGTTTAGGGATTCCTATGAACACTGAAGCTTTCTTT
TRBJ2-2	TRBD2	TRBV5-4	once	CASSFSGRADTGELFF	TGTGCCAGCAGCTTTAGCGGGAGGGCCGACACCGGGGAGCTGTTTTTT
TRBJ2-7	-	TRBV11-2	-	CASSLVSGVGYEQYF	TGTGCCAGCAGCTTAGTATCAGGGGTGGGGTACGAGCAGTACTTC
TRBJ1-2	TRBD1	TRBV29-1	-	CSVVPDRAKENRGGYTF	TGCAGCGTTGTCCCGGACAGGGCGAAGGAGAATAGGGGGGGCTACACCTTC
TRBJ2-7	TRBD2	TRBV12-5	-	CASGLRTSGNHVQYF	TGTGCTAGTGGTTTGAGGACTAGCGGGAACCACGTGCAGTACTTC
TRBJ1-4	-	TRBV14	-	CASSQGPPGEKLFF	TGTGCCAGCAGCCAAGGGCCCCCGGGTGAAAAACTGTTTTTT
TRBJ1-4	-	TRBV29-1	few	CSILTVDNEKLFF	TGCAGCATCCTCACGGTCGATAATGAAAAACTGTTTTTT
TRBJ2-1	-	TRBV7-2	once	CASSLRGSSYNEQFF	TGTGCCAGCAGCTTGCGGGGTAGCTCCTACAATGAGCAGTTCTTC
TRBJ1-1	-	TRBV7-9	-	CASTSRQAGTEAFF	TGTGCCAGCACCTCCCGACAGGCTGGGACTGAAGCTTTCTTT
TRBJ2-7	TRBD1	TRBV5-6	-	CASSRDRGTYEQYF	TGTGCCAGCAGCCGAGACAGGGGGACCTACGAGCAGTACTTC
TRBJ2-7	TRBD2	TRBV27	-	CASSLLAGGFHEQYF	TGTGCCAGCAGTCTCCTGGCGGGAGGGTTCCACGAGCAGTACTTC
TRBJ2-3	-	TRBV30	once	CAWSGGPTDTQYF	TGTGCCTGGAGTGGGGGGCCCACAGATACGCAGTATTTT
TRBJ2-3	-	TRBV10-3	once	CAISEGTGSTDTQYF	TGTGCCATCAGTGAGGGCACGGGGAGCACAGATACGCAGTATTTT
TRBJ2-6	-	TRBV4-3	-	CASSQDSSGANVLTF	TGCGCCAGCAGCCAGGACAGCTCTGGGGCCAACGTCCTGACTTTC
TRBJ1-5	-	TRBV19	-	CASSATVQPQHF	TGTGCCAGTAGTGCGACTGTCCAGCCCCAGCATTTT
TRBJ2-7	TRBD1	TRBV7-9	-	CASSSLGGGTGATYEQYF	TGTGCCAGCAGCTCGCTTGGTGGGGGGACAGGGGCCACCTATGAGCAGTACTTC
TRBJ1-5	TRBD1	TRBV6-1	-	CASSEVVQGVQPQHF	TGTGCCAGCAGTGAAGTAGTCCAGGGGGTTCAGCCCCAGCATTTT
TRBJ2-2	-	TRBV30	-	CACTTISGTGELFF	TGTGCCTGCACGACTATCTCGGGCACCGGGGAGCTGTTTTTT
TRBJ2-2	TRBD1	TRBV6-6	-	CASSSGTGDTGELFF	TGTGCCAGCAGTTCCGGGACAGGGGACACCGGGGAGCTGTTTTTT
TRBJ2-1	-	TRBV19	-	CASMGLARDYNEQFF	TGTGCCAGTATGGGGCTAGCACGCGATTACAATGAGCAGTTCTTC
TRBJ2-2	TRBD1	TRBV25-1	-	CASSRGTGGGTGELFF	TGTGCCAGCAGTAGGGGCACAGGGGGCGGAACCGGGGAGCTGTTTTTT
TRBJ2-5	-	TRBV5-1	-	CASSLITGGVETQYF	TGCGCCAGCAGCTTAATAACCGGGGGTGTAGAGACCCAGTACTTC
TRBJ2-7	-	TRBV2	once	CASRVEDTSYEQYF	TGTGCCAGCAGAGTAGAGGACACTTCCTACGAGCAGTACTTC
TRBJ2-1	-	TRBV5-1	-	CASSLAGFYNEQFF	TGCGCCAGCAGCTTGGCCGGATTCTACAATGAGCAGTTCTTC
TRBJ1-1	-	TRBV18	-	CASSPRTGTEAFF	TGTGCCAGCTCACCTCGGACGGGAACTGAAGCTTTCTTT
TRBJ2-5	TRBD2	TRBV6-5	-	CASSPTSRGETQYF	TGTGCCAGCAGTCCGACTAGCCGGGGGGAGACCCAGTACTTC
TRBJ2-7	-	TRBV28	-	CASSYYLRPQGGTYEQYF	TGTGCCAGCAGCTATTACCTTAGACCGCAGGGCGGGACCTACGAGCAGTACTTC
TRBJ2-3	-	TRBV9	-	CASSVEWTNRTDTQYF	TGTGCCAGCAGCGTAGAGTGGACTAACCGCACAGATACGCAGTATTTT
TRBJ2-1	TRBD2	TRBV11-3	-	CASSLESSGRPEQFF	TGTGCCAGCAGCTTAGAATCTAGCGGGAGGCCTGAGCAGTTCTTC
TRBJ2-1	TRBD2	TRBV7-9	-	CASSTTSGSGDEQFF	TGTGCCAGCAGCACGACTAGCGGGAGTGGAGATGAGCAGTTCTTC
TRBJ2-1	TRBD2	TRBV9	-	CASSVAGTSGRASHNEQFF	TGTGCCAGCAGCGTTGCCGGGACTAGCGGGAGGGCCTCCCACAATGAGCAGTTCTTC
TRBJ2-1	-	TRBV5-1	-	CASSLGGSSYNEQFF	TGCGCCAGCAGCTTAGGGGGGAGTTCCTACAATGAGCAGTTCTTC
TRBJ2-1	-	TRBV11-2	-	CASSPRGIPGGFTHNEQFF	TGTGCCAGCAGCCCCCGGGGGATCCCGGGCGGGTTTACCCACAATGAGCAGTTCTTC
TRBJ1-4	TRBD1	TRBV6-1	-	CASSGRRTGTGATNEKLFF	TGTGCCAGCAGTGGGAGGAGGACAGGGACAGGTGCAACTAATGAAAAACTGTTTTTT
TRBJ1-1	TRBD1	TRBV28	-	CASSLSGTGGRAFF	TGTGCCAGCAGTTTGTCCGGGACAGGGGGGAGAGCTTTCTTT
TRBJ1-5	TRBD1	TRBV19	-	CASSLWTGKGGQPQHF	TGTGCCAGTAGTTTATGGACAGGGAAAGGGGGTCAGCCCCAGCATTTT
TRBJ2-5	-	TRBV30	-	CAWGPGAQYF	TGTGCCTGGGGGCCCGGGGCCCAGTACTTC
TRBJ1-5	-	TRBV27	-	CAIGGQRNQPQHF	TGTGCCATCGGGGGGCAGCGCAATCAGCCCCAGCATTTT
TRBJ2-7	-	TRBV7-2	-	CASSFPGRVYEQYF	TGTGCCAGCAGCTTCCCGGGACGCGTCTACGAGCAGTACTTC